Each of the 29 T cell receptor beta chains below was sequenced from the same sample in a study of T cells after yellow fever vaccination (dated by TCRdb to about 2019). The library was generated by 5' RACE. The data were produced on an Illumina HiSeq 2500. TCRdb took the public reads, trimmed them with fastp at Q25, ran MiXCR for clone calling and kept in-frame beta chains. Every CDR3 protein is listed once, alongside the most common genes and DNA of its rows. For this sample there are some 150,000 distinct CDR3 sequences; just over 6.5% appear just once. Approximately 0.64% of the sample is held by the ten biggest clonotypes. What this sample's treatment or condition label stands for: live attenuated yellow fever vaccine strain. Here the sequenced sample was CD4+ T cells sorted from PBMCs, taken 10 days after the yellow fever booster vaccination. The receptors were gathered from a man younger than 45 who received the YFV17D yellow fever vaccine.

This chain links TRBV11-2 with TRBJ2-4, with TRBD1 matching over 10 bases. Germline V gene sequence: CDR1 SGHAT, CDR2 FQNNGV. This CDR3 is 19 amino acids long. V gave up 5 bases and J gave up 1 base; unmatched junction bases: 14. CDR3: CASSAWDRGGRFAKNIQYF. CDR3 nucleotide sequence: TGTGCCAGCAGCGCCTGGGACAGGGGTGGGCGTTTCGCCAAAAACATTCAGTACTTC.

This clonotype was counted at least ten times. The chain combines TRBV5-1 with TRBJ2-5; TRBD2 matches at 9 bases. CDR1 SGHRS and CDR2 YFSETQ come from the germline V gene. The CDR3 length is 15 residues. J was trimmed by 3 bases and V by 4 bases; bases with no gene match: 7. The CDR3 loop reads CASSMAGTSKETQYF. In DNA form, the CDR3 reads TGCGCCAGCAGCATGGCCGGGACTAGCAAAGAGACCCAGTACTTC.

This clonotype was recorded many times. The rearrangement joins TRBV20-1 to TRBJ2-1; D gene ambiguous. Trimming left V 4 bases short and J 1 base short, with 11 bases between. The CDR3 totals 14 residues. Germline CDR1 reads DFQATT; CDR2 reads SNEGSKA (reference sequence). The CDR3 DNA is TGCAGTGCTATTAATGTGGGGTCCTACAATGAGCAGTTCTTC. It translates to CSAINVGSYNEQFF.

This clonotype was seen only a few times. The chain employs TRBV27 and TRBJ2-6; either TRBD1 or TRBD2 may supply D (5 bases each). CDR3 length: 15 residues. Trimming pared 5 bases from V and 4 bases from J, leaving 12 bases between. The germline CDR1 and CDR2 sequences are MNHEY and SMNVEV (reference sequence). CDR3 coding DNA: TGTGCCAGCAGTCCCGAGGGGCTCGGGGCCAACGTCCTGACTTTC. Translating gives CASSPEGLGANVLTF.

The chain combines TRBV2 with TRBJ2-2; D is undetermined. Trimming took 0 bases from V and 12 from J, leaving 14 bases between them. Germline loops: CDR1 SNHLY, CDR2 FYNNEI. This CDR3 spans 14 amino acids. CDR3 protein: CASSEAASSTKLFF. The CDR3 DNA follows: TGTGCCAGCAGTGAAGCGGCTTCCAGCACGAAGCTGTTTTTT. The full variable domain, completed using reference TRBV2 and TRBJ2-2, is EPEVTQTPSHQVTQMGQEVILRCVPISNHLYFYWYRQILGQKVEFLVSFYNNEISEKSEIFDDQFSVERPDGSNFTLKIRSTKLEDSAMYFCASSEAASSTKLFFGEGSRLTVL.

This clonotype was counted ten times or more. V usage is TRBV6-1 and J usage is TRBJ2-7, with a weak D call TRBD2 (5 bases). CDR1 and CDR2 (germline): MNHNS, SASEGT. This CDR3 contains 14 residues. Trimming took off 5 bases at V and 3 bases at J, with 14 bases between the two ends. The CDR3 reads CASSHPPRGYEQYF. The CDR3 coding sequence is TGTGCCAGCAGTCATCCCCCCCGGGGCTACGAGCAGTACTTC.

This clonotype was detected ten times or more. J is TRBJ1-5 and V is TRBV5-1; D is unclear. V was clipped by 4 bases and J by 5 bases, with 13 bases between them. This CDR3 spans 14 amino acids. Germline-derived CDR1 and CDR2 are SGHRS and YFSETQ. The chain's CDR3 is CASSPGRNDQPQHF. CDR3 coding DNA: TGCGCCAGCAGCCCCGGACGGAACGATCAGCCCCAGCATTTT. The variable domain in full, with the rest retrieved from reference TRBV5-1 and TRBJ1-5, is KAGVTQTPRYLIKTRGQQVTLSCSPISGHRSVSWYQQTPGQGLQFLFEYFSETQRNKGNFPGRFSGRQFSNSRSEMNVSTLELGDSALYLCASSPGRNDQPQHFGDGTRLSIL.

Many counts were recorded for this clonotype. The V and J genes are TRBV6-5 and TRBJ2-5; the D gene could be TRBD1 or TRBD2 (6 bases each). This CDR3 comprises 14 residues. Germline CDR1 reads MNHEY; CDR2 reads SVGAGI. The germline V and J ends were trimmed by 2 bases and 1 base, with 8 bases remaining between them. This CDR3 is CASSYRGVQETQYF. The CDR3 bases are TGTGCCAGCAGTTACAGGGGGGTCCAAGAGACCCAGTACTTC.

This clonotype appeared a single time. A much larger clonotype is one base distant, so this may be a read error. CDR3 sequence reads: CASILQRLAGNEQFF. The CDR3 bases are TGCGCCAGCATCTTGCAGAGACTAGCTGGGAATGAGCAGTTCTTC. V usage is TRBV5-1 and J usage is TRBJ2-1, with 7 bases matching TRBD2. This CDR3 has 15 amino acids. Germline V gives CDR1 SGHRS, CDR2 YFSETQ.

This clonotype was seen many times. V gene TRBV12-3 or TRBV12-4 combines with J gene TRBJ1-5, with 7 bases that match TRBD1. V lost 3 bases, J lost 3 bases, and 5 bases stayed unmatched. The CDR3 length is 15 residues. The CDR3 region has the DNA TGTGCCAGCAGTTTTACAGGGGAAGTCAATCAGCCCCAGCATTTT. This gives the protein CASSFTGEVNQPQHF.

This clonotype was observed at least ten times. The chain has TRBV2 and TRBJ2-7; D gene unclear. CDR1 is SNHLY and CDR2 is FYNNEI in the germline V gene. Between the trimmed V and J ends, which lost 5 bases and 3 bases, there was a span of 2 bases. The CDR3 runs 10 residues. This CDR3 reads CASSNYEQYF. The DNA of the CDR3 is TGTGCCAGCAGTAACTACGAGCAGTACTTC. Full variable domain (rest looked up from reference TRBV2 and TRBJ2-7): EPEVTQTPSHQVTQMGQEVILRCVPISNHLYFYWYRQILGQKVEFLVSFYNNEISEKSEIFDDQFSVERPDGSNFTLKIRSTKLEDSAMYFCASSNYEQYFGPGTRLTVT.

This clonotype was counted a few times. This sequence joins TRBV12-3 or TRBV12-4 and TRBJ2-7, with 7 nucleotides matching TRBD1. V lost 5 bases, J lost 0 bases, and 7 bases stayed unmatched. This CDR3 has 15 residues. The CDR3 DNA reads TGTGCCAGCAGTGGGACAGTCAAGAACTCCTACGAGCAGTACTTC. Protein: CASSGTVKNSYEQYF.

The chain carries TRBV7-2 and TRBJ2-7; 9 nucleotides match TRBD2. The CDR3 is 15 amino acids. Losses at the gene ends were 11 bases for V and 3 bases for J; bases not matched to a gene: 14. CDR1 is SGHTA, CDR2 FQGNSA, per germline. CDR3 in DNA: TGTGCCTCCGGCGTGGGCGGGGGGGGGAACTACGAGCAGTACTTC. It is translated as CASGVGGGGNYEQYF.

V is TRBV7-2 and J is TRBJ2-2; 9 bases match TRBD2. Germline V gives CDR1 SGHTA, CDR2 FQGNSA. With 3 bases clipped from V and 4 bases from J, the junction kept 6 bases outside the gene matches. CDR3 length: 16 residues. The DNA of the CDR3 is TGTGCCAGCAGCTTGTGGACTAGCGCATCCACCGGGGAGCTGTTTTTT. Translated: CASSLWTSASTGELFF. Variable domain in full (rest from reference TRBV7-2 and TRBJ2-2): GAGVSQSPSNKVTEKGKDVELRCDPISGHTALYWYRQSLGQGLEFLIYFQGNSAPDKSGLPSDRFSAERTGGSVSTLTIQRTQQEDSAVYLCASSLWTSASTGELFFGEGSRLTVL.

This clonotype has at least ten counts. V usage is TRBV29-1 and J usage is TRBJ2-1; D is uncertain. Germline V gives CDR1 SQVTM, CDR2 ANQGSEA. Deletions cut 3 bases from V and 7 bases from J, with 10 bases between. The length of the CDR3 is 12 residues. CDR3 bases: TGCAGCGTTGATGATCAGGCGAATGAGCAGTTCTTC. As protein: CSVDDQANEQFF.

The sample holds many counts of this clonotype. The rearrangement uses TRBV5-1 and TRBJ2-2; 13 bases are shared with TRBD2. CDR3 length: 20 residues. Per the germline V gene, CDR1 is SGHRS and CDR2 is YFSETQ. Trimming at V came to 6 bases and at J to 3 bases, leaving 17 bases not matched to a gene. In nucleotides, the CDR3 is TGCGCCAGCACCCTACTCCGCCTCGGGACTAGCGGGACCCACACCGGGGAGCTGTTTTTT. This sequence encodes CASTLLRLGTSGTHTGELFF.

In its sample, this clonotype was seen many times. The J gene is TRBJ2-1, the V gene TRBV7-9; TRBD1 might be the D (5 bases). Germline-derived CDR1 and CDR2 are SEHNR and FQNEAQ (reference sequence). V lost 4 bases, J lost 6 bases, and 13 bases lay in between. The CDR3 is 14 residues long. The CDR3 is CASSSVGVGNEQFF. The CDR3 DNA reads TGTGCCAGCAGCTCCGTAGGGGTGGGCAATGAGCAGTTCTTC.

This clonotype was observed many times. This chain joins TRBV2 and TRBJ2-3; D possibly corresponds to TRBD1 (5 bases). The CDR3 loop spans 13 amino acids. Germline CDR1 is SNHLY and CDR2 is FYNNEI. The V gene lost 6 bases and the J gene lost 6 bases, with 13 bases spanning the gap. The CDR3 sequence is CASSAPGPDTQYF. In DNA, the CDR3 is TGTGCCAGCAGCGCCCCAGGGCCTGATACGCAGTATTTT.

This clonotype was observed at least ten times. The rearrangement uses TRBV20-1 and TRBJ1-1, with D possibly matching TRBD1 (6 bases). Trimming removed 5 bases from V and 1 base from J, with 11 bases in between. This CDR3 region has 13 residues. Germline V lookup: CDR1 DFQATT, CDR2 SNEGSKA (reference sequence). The CDR3 DNA sequence: TGCAGTGCTTACCGACAGGCGAACACTGAAGCTTTCTTT. It specifies CSAYRQANTEAFF.

This clonotype was observed at least ten times. The chain couples TRBV3-1 to TRBJ2-7; 8 nucleotides agree with TRBD2. The CDR3 totals 14 residues. V lost 8 bases and J lost 4; bases outside the gene matches: 10. CDR1 and CDR2 (germline): LGHDT, YNNKEL (reference sequence). CDR3 coding DNA: TGTGCCAGCGGGTCGGGAGGGGGAAGATACGAGCAGTACTTC. Translated, it gives CASGSGGGRYEQYF.

This clonotype came up once. The chain recombines TRBV28 with TRBJ1-3; no definite D call. This CDR3 contains 13 residues. The germline gives CDR1 MDHEN, CDR2 SYDVKM. Trimming cost V 10 bases and J 4 bases, with 14 bases left between them. CDR3: CATFEINGNTIYF. In nucleotides, the CDR3 is TGTGCCACCTTCGAAATCAACGGAAACACCATATATTTT.

This clonotype was counted ten times or more. This sequence joins TRBV5-1 and TRBJ2-4; D tentatively fits TRBD1 or TRBD2 (5 bases each). The V and J ends lost 3 bases and 0 bases respectively, with 13 bases between them. CDR1 SGHRS and CDR2 YFSETQ come from the germline V gene. The CDR3 has 16 amino acids. The CDR3 bases are TGCGCCAGCAGCTCCGGGACGGAGCTAGCCAAAAACATTCAGTACTTC. Amino acid sequence: CASSSGTELAKNIQYF.

This clonotype was seen at least ten times. The chain joins TRBV28 to TRBJ1-6, with D possibly matching TRBD1 (6 bases). The V end was cut by 6 bases, the J end by 11 bases, with 17 bases between. Germline V gene sequence: CDR1 MDHEN, CDR2 SYDVKM. There are 14 residues in the CDR3. CDR3 sequence reads: CASRETGLLTPLHF. The CDR3 DNA reads as TGTGCCAGCAGGGAGACAGGCCTTCTGACACCCCTCCACTTT. Looking up the rest from reference TRBV28 and TRBJ1-6 gives the full variable domain: DVKVTQSSRYLVKRTGEKVFLECVQDMDHENMFWYRQDPGLGLRLIYFSYDVKMKEKGDIPEGYSVSREKKERFSLILESASTNQTSMYLCASRETGLLTPLHFGNGTRLTVT.

At least ten counts were recorded for this clonotype. The rearrangement joins TRBV19 to TRBJ2-7, with TRBD1 identical over 7 bases. Germline V CDR1 and CDR2: LNHDA, SQIVND (reference sequence). Trimming cost V 4 bases and J 3 bases; bases outside gene matches: 3. This CDR3 region has 13 residues. The CDR3, as DNA: TGTGCCAGTAGTACCGGACAGGACTACGAGCAGTACTTC. Its protein product is CASSTGQDYEQYF.

This clonotype was counted ten times or more. V and J are TRBV12-3 or TRBV12-4 and TRBJ1-2; no definite D call. With 3 bases removed from V and 7 bases from J, the gap between germline ends came to 9 bases. The CDR3 has 12 residues. The DNA of the CDR3 is TGTGCCAGCAGTTTTGGCGGTAGTGGCTACACCTTC. Its protein product is CASSFGGSGYTF.

The table lists this clonotype with many counts. The CDR3 nucleotides read TGTGCCAGCAGTGAAAGGGACTTCTACAATGAGCAGTTCTTC. Amino acids: CASSERDFYNEQFF. This chain uses TRBV2 with TRBJ2-1; D possibly corresponds to TRBD2 (6 bases). The CDR3 runs to 14 residues. V lost 2 bases to trimming and J lost 3 bases, with 8 bases between them. CDR1 is SNHLY and CDR2 is FYNNEI in the germline V gene.

This clonotype was counted many times. The genes are TRBV7-8 and TRBJ2-4, with TRBD2 matching over 13 bases. The CDR3 totals 18 residues. Germline CDR1 and CDR2: SGHVS and FQNEAQ. The V segment lost 5 bases and the J segment 0 bases; nucleotides outside the gene matches: 7. This chain's CDR3 is CASSTGLAGSVAKNIQYF. The CDR3 coding sequence is TGTGCCAGCAGCACGGGACTAGCGGGATCGGTAGCCAAAAACATTCAGTACTTC. Based on the CDR3 plus reference TRBV7-8 and TRBJ2-4, the full variable domain is GAGVSQSPRYKVAKRGQDVALRCDPISGHVSLFWYQQALGQGPEFLTYFQNEAQLDKSGLPSDRFFAERPEGSVSTLKIQRTQQEDSAVYLCASSTGLAGSVAKNIQYFGAGTRLSVL.

In its sample, this clonotype was seen many times. The chain joins TRBV7-2 to TRBJ2-3; 9 bases match TRBD2. J lost 8 bases, V lost 6 bases, and 9 bases had no gene match. This CDR3 has 14 amino acids. CDR1 is SGHTA and CDR2 is FQGNSA in the germline V gene. The CDR3, as DNA: TGTGCCAGCAGGAACCCGGCGGGAGGGGGTACGCAGTATTTT. This gives the protein CASRNPAGGGTQYF.

In this sample, this clonotype turned up many times. The rearrangement uses TRBV18 and TRBJ2-7; D is undetermined. The length of the CDR3 is 14 residues. Germline CDR1 and CDR2: KGHSH and LQKENI. Trimming shortened V by 3 bases and J by 1 base, and 10 bases separated the two germline ends. CDR3 in DNA: TGTGCCAGCTCACCTGTCAGTGGGTCCTACGAGCAGTACTTC. It encodes CASSPVSGSYEQYF.